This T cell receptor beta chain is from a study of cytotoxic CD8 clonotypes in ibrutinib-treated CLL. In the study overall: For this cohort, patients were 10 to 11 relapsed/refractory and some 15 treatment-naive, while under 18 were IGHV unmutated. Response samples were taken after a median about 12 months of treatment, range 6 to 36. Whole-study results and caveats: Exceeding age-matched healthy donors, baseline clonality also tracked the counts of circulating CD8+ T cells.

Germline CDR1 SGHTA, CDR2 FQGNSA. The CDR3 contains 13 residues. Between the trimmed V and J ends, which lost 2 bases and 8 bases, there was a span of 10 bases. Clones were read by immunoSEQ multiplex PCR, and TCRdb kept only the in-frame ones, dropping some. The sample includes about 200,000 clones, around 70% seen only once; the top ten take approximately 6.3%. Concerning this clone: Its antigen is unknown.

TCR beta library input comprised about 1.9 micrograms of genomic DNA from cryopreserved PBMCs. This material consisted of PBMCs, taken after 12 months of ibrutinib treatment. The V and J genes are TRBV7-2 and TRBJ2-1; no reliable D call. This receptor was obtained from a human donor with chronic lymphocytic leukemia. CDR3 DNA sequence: TGTGCCAGCAGCTTACAAATGGGCGATGAGCAGTTCTTC. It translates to CASSLQMGDEQFF.